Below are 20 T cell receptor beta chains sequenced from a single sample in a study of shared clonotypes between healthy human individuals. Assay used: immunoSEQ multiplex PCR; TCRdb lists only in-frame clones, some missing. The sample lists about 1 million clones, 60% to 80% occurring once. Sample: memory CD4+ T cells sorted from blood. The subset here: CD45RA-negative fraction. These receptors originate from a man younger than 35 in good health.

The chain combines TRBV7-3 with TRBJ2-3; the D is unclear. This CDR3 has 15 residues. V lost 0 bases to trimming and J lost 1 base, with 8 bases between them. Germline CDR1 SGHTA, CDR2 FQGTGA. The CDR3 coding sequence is TGTGCCAGCAGCTTAACGTCACTGCGCACAGATACGCAGTATTTT. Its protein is CASSLTSLRTDTQYF.

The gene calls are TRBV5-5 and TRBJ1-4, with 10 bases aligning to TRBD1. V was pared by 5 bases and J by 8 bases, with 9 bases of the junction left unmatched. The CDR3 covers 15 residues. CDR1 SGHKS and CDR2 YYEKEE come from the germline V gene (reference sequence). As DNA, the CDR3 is TGTGCCAGCAGACCGGGGGACAGGGGACTGGAAAAACTGTTTTTT. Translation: CASRPGDRGLEKLFF.

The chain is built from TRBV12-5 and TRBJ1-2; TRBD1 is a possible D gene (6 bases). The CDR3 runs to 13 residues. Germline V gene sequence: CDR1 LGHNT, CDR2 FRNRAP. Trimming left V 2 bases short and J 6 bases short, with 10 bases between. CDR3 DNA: TGTGCTAGTGGTTTGCACAGGGAAAATGGCTACACCTTC. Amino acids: CASGLHRENGYTF.

In DNA form, the CDR3 reads TGTGCCAGCAGACTCCGGGCCTTTAATGAAAAACTGTTTTTT. Its protein product is CASRLRAFNEKLFF. The gene calls are TRBV6-1 and TRBJ1-4; no reliable D call. V was trimmed by 6 bases and J by 4 bases, leaving 12 bases between them. Germline V gene sequence: CDR1 MNHNS, CDR2 SASEGT. The CDR3 sequence is 14 residues long.

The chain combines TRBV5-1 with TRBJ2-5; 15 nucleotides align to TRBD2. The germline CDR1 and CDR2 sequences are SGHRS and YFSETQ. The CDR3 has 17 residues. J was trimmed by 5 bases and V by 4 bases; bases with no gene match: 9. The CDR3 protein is CASSTGLAGGPVETQYF. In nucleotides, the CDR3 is TGCGCCAGCAGCACCGGACTAGCGGGGGGGCCGGTCGAGACCCAGTACTTC.

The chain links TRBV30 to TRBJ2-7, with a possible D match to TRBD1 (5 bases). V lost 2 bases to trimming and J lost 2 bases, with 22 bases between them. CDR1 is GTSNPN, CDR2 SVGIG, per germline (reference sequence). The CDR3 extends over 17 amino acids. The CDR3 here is CAWSPKGTDKFTYEQYF. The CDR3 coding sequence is TGTGCCTGGAGTCCCAAAGGCACGGACAAGTTCACCTACGAGCAGTACTTC.

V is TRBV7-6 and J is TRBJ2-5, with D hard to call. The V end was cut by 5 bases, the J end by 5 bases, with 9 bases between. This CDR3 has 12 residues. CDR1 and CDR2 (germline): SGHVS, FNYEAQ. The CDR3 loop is CASSPAWETQYF. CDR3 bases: TGTGCCAGCAGCCCAGCGTGGGAGACCCAGTACTTC.

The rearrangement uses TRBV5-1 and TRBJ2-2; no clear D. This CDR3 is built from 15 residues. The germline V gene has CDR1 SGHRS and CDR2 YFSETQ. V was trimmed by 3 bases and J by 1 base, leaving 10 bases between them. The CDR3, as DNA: TGCGCCAGCAGCTCGGACGGAAGGAACACCGGGGAGCTGTTTTTT. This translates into CASSSDGRNTGELFF.

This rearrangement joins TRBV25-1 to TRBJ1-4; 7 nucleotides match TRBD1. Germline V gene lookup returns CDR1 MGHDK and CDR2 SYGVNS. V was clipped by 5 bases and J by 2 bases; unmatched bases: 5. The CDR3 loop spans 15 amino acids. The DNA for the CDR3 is TGTGCCAGCAGTAAACAGGGGATGACTAATGAAAAACTGTTTTTT. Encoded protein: CASSKQGMTNEKLFF.

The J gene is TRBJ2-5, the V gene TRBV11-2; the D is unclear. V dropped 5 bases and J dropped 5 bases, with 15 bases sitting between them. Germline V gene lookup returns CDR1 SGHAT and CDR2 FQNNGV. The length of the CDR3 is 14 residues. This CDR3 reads CASSVGRNIETQYF. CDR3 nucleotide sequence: TGTGCCAGCAGCGTCGGACGGAATATCGAGACCCAGTACTTC.

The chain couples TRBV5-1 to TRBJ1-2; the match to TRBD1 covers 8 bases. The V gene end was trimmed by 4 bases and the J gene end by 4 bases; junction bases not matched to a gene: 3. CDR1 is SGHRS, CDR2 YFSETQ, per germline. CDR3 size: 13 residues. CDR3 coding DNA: TGCGCCAGCAGCCCCGGGACAGGCTATGGCTACACCTTC. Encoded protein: CASSPGTGYGYTF.

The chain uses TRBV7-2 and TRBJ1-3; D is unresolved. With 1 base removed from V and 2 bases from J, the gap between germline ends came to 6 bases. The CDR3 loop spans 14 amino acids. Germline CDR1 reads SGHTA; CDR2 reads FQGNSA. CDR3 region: CASSLVSAGNTIYF. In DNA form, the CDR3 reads TGTGCCAGCAGCTTAGTCAGTGCTGGAAACACCATATATTTT. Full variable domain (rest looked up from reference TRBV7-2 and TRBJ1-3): GAGVSQSPSNKVTEKGKDVELRCDPISGHTALYWYRQSLGQGLEFLIYFQGNSAPDKSGLPSDRFSAERTGGSVSTLTIQRTQQEDSAVYLCASSLVSAGNTIYFGEGSWLTVV.

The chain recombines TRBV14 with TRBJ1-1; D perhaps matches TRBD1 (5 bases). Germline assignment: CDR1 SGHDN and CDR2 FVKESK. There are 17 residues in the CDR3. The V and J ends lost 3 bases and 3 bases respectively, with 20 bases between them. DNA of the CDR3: TGTGCCAGCAGCCAGTGGCAGGGAGGGTCGGCGGACACTGAAGCTTTCTTT. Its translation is CASSQWQGGSADTEAFF. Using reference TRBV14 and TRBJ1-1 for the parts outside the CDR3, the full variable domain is EAGVTQFPSHSVIEKGQTVTLRCDPISGHDNLYWYRRVMGKEIKFLLHFVKESKQDESGMPNNRFLAERTGGTYSTLKVQPAELEDSGVYFCASSQWQGGSADTEAFFGQGTRLTVV.

DNA for the CDR3: TGTGCCAGCAGCGGGGACGGCGATAGCAATCAGCCCCAGCATTTT. Translation: CASSGDGDSNQPQHF. The rearrangement links TRBV27 to TRBJ1-5; tentative D call: TRBD1 (5 bases). Germline V gene lookup returns CDR1 MNHEY and CDR2 SMNVEV (reference sequence). The CDR3 is 15 residues long. Trimming took off 6 bases at V and 0 bases at J, with 12 bases between the two ends.

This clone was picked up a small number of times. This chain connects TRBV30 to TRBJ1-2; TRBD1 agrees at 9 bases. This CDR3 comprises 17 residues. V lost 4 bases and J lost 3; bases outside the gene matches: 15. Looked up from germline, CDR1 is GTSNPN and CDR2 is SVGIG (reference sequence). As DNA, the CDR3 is TGTGCCTGGATCCCTTATTGGGGACAGGGAATCCACTATGGCTACACCTTC. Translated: CAWIPYWGQGIHYGYTF.

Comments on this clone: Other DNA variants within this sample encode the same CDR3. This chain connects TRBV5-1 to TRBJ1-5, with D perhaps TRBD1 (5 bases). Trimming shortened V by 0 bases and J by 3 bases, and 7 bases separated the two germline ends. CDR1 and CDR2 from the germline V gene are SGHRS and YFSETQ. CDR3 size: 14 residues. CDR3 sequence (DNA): TGCGCCAGCAGCTTGGAAGGGGTCAATCAGCCCCAGCATTTT. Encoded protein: CASSLEGVNQPQHF.

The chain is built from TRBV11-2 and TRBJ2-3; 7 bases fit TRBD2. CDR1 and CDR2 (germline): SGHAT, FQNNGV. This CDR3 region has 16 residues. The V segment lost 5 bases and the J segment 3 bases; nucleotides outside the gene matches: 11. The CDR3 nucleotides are TGTGCCAGCAGCCGGGAAGCGGGGAGACTTACAGATACGCAGTATTTT. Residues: CASSREAGRLTDTQYF.

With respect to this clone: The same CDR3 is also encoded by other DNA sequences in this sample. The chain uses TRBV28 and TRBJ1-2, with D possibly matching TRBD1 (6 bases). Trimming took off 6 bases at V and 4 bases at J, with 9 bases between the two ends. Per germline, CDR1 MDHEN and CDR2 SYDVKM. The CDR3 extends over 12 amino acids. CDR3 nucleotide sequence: TGTGCCAGCAGCAGGGGCGGCTATGGCTACACCTTC. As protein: CASSRGGYGYTF.

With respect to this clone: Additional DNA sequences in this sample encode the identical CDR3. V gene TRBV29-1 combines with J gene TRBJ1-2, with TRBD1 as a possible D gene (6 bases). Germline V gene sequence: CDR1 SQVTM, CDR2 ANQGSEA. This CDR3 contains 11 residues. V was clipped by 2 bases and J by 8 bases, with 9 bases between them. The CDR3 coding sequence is TGCAGCGTTGAAAGGGGGACGGGCTACACCTTC. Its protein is CSVERGTGYTF.

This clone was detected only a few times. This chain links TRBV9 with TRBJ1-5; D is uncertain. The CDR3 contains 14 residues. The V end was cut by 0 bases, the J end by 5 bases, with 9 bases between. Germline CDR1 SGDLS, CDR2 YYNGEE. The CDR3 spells CASSVGPQYQPQHF. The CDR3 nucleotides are TGTGCCAGCAGCGTAGGACCCCAATATCAGCCCCAGCATTTT.